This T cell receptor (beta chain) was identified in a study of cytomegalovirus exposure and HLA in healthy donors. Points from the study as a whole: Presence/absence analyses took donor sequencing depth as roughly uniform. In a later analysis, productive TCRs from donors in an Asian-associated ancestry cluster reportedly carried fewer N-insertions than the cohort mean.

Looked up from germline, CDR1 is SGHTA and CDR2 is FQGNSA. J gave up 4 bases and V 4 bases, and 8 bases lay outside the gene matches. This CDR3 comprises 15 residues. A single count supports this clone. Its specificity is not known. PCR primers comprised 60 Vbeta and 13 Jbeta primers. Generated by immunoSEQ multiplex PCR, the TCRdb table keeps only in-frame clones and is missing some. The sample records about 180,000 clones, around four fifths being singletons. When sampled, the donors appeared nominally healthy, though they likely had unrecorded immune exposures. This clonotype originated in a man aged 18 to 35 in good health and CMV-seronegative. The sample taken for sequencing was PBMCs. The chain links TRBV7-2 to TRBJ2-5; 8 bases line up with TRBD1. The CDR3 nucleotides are TGTGCCAGCAGCTCAGAAATCGGACAGGGAGAGACCCAGTACTTC. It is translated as CASSSEIGQGETQYF.